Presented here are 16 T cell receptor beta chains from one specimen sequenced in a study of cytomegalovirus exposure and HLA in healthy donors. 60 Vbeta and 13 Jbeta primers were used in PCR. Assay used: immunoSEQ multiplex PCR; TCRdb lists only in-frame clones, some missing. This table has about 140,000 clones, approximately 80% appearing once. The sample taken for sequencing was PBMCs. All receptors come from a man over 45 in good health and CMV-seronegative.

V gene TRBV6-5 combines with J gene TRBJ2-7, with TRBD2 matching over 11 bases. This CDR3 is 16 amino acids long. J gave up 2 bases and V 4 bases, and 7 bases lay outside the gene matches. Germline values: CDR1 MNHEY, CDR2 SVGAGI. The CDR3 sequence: CASSSAGTSGTYEQYF. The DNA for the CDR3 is TGTGCCAGCAGTTCCGCCGGGACTAGCGGAACCTACGAGCAGTACTTC.

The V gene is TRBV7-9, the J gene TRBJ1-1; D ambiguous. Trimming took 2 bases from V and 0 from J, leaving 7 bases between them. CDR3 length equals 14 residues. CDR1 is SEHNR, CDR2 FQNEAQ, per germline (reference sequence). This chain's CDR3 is CASSLWQMNTEAFF. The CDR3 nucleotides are TGTGCCAGCAGCTTATGGCAGATGAACACTGAAGCTTTCTTT. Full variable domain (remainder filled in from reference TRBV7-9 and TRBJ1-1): DTGVSQNPRHKITKRGQNVTFRCDPISEHNRLYWYRQTLGQGPEFLTYFQNEAQLEKSRLLSDRFSAERPKGSFSTLEIQRTEQGDSAMYLCASSLWQMNTEAFFGQGTRLTVV.

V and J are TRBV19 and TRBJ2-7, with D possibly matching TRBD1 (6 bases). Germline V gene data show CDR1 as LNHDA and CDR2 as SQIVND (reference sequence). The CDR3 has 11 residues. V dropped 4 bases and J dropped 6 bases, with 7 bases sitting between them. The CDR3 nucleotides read TGTGCCAGTAGTAAGGGGGTCGAGCAGTACTTC. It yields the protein CASSKGVEQYF.

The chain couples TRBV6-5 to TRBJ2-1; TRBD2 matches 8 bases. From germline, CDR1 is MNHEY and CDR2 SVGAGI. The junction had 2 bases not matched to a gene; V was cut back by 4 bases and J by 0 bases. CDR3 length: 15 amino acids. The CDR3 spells CASSFRGGSYNEQFF. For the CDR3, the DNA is TGTGCCAGCAGTTTCCGGGGGGGCTCCTACAATGAGCAGTTCTTC.

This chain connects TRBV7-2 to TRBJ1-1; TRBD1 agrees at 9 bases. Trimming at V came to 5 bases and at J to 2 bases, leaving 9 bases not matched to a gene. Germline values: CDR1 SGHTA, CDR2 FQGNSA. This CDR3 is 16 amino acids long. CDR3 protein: CASSPRQGGQNTEAFF. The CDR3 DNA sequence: TGTGCCAGCAGCCCTCGACAGGGGGGCCAAAACACTGAAGCTTTCTTT.

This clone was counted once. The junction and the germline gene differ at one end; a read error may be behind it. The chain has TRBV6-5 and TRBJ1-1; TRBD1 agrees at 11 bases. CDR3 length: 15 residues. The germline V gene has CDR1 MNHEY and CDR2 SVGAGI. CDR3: CASTYGTGGNTEAFF. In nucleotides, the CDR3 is TGTGCCAGCACTTACGGGACAGGGGGGAACACTGAAGCTTTCTTT.

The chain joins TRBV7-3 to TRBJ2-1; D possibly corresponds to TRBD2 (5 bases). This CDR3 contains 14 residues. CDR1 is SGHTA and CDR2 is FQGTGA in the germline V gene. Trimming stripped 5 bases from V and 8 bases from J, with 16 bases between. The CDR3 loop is CASSLFSTADEQFF. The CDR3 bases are TGTGCCAGCAGCCTCTTCTCTACAGCGGATGAGCAGTTCTTC. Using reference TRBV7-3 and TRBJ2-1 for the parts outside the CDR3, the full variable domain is GAGVSQTPSNKVTEKGKYVELRCDPISGHTALYWYRQSLGQGPEFLIYFQGTGAADDSGLPNDRFFAVRPEGSVSTLKIQRTERGDSAVYLCASSLFSTADEQFFGPGTRLTVL.

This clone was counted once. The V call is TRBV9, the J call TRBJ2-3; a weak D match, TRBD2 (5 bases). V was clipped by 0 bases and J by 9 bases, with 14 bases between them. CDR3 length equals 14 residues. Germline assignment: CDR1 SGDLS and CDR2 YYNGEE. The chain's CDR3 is CASSVARSGSTQYF. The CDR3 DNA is TGTGCCAGCAGCGTAGCTCGGAGCGGTTCCACGCAGTATTTT. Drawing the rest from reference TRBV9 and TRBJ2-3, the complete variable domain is DSGVTQTPKHLITATGQRVTLRCSPRSGDLSVYWYQQSLDQGLQFLIQYYNGEERAKGNILERFSAQQFPDLHSELNLSSLELGDSALYFCASSVARSGSTQYFGPGTRLTVL.

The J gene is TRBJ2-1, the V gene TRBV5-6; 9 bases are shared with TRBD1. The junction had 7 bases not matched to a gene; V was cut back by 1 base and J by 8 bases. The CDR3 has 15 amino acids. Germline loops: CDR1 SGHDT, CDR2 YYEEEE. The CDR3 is CASSLFRDRDDEQFF. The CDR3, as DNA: TGTGCCAGCAGCTTGTTCCGGGACAGGGATGATGAGCAGTTCTTC.

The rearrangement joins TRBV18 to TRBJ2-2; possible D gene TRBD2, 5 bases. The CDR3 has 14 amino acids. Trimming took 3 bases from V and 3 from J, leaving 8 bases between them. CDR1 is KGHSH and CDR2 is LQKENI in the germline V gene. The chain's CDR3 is CASSPLADTGELFF. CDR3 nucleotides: TGTGCCAGCTCACCGCTAGCTGACACCGGGGAGCTGTTTTTT. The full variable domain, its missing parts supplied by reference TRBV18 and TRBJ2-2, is NAGVMQNPRHLVRRRGQEARLRCSPMKGHSHVYWYRQLPEEGLKFMVYLQKENIIDESGMPKERFSAEFPKEGPSILRIQQVVRGDSAAYFCASSPLADTGELFFGEGSRLTVL.

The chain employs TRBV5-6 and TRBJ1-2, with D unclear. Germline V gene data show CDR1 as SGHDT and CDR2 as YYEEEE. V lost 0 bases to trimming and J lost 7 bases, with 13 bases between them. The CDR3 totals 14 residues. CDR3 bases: TGTGCCAGCAGCTTGGTCCAGCCGTCGGGTGGCTACACCTTC. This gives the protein CASSLVQPSGGYTF.

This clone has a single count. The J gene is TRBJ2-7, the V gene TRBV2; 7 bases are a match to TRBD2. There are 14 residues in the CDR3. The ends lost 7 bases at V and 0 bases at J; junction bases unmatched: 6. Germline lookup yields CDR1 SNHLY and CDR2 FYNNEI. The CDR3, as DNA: TGTGCCAGCACTTCGGGACTACACTCCTACGAGCAGTACTTC. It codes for CASTSGLHSYEQYF. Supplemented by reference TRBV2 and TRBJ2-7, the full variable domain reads EPEVTQTPSHQVTQMGQEVILRCVPISNHLYFYWYRQILGQKVEFLVSFYNNEISEKSEIFDDQFSVERPDGSNFTLKIRSTKLEDSAMYFCASTSGLHSYEQYFGPGTRLTVT.

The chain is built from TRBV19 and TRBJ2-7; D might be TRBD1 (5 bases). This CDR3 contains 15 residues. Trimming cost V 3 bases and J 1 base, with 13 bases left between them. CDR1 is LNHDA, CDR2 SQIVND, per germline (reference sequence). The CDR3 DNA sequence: TGTGCCAGTAGTATTGGCTCAGGGCCTTCCTACGAGCAGTACTTC. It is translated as CASSIGSGPSYEQYF.

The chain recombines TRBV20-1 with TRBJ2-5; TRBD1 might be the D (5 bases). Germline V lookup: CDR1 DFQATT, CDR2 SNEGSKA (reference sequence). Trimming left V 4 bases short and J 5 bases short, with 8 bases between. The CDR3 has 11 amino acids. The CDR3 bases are TGCAGTGCTAAGACAGTGGAGACCCAGTACTTC. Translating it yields CSAKTVETQYF.

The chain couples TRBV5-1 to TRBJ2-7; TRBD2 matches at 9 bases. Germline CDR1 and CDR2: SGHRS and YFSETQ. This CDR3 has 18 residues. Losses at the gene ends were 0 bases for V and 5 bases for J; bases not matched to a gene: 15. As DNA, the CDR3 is TGCGCCAGCAGCTTGGCCAATGTCCGGAGCGGGGGGCGGAACGAGCAGTACTTC. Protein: CASSLANVRSGGRNEQYF. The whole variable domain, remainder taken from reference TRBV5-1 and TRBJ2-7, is KAGVTQTPRYLIKTRGQQVTLSCSPISGHRSVSWYQQTPGQGLQFLFEYFSETQRNKGNFPGRFSGRQFSNSRSEMNVSTLELGDSALYLCASSLANVRSGGRNEQYFGPGTRLTVT.

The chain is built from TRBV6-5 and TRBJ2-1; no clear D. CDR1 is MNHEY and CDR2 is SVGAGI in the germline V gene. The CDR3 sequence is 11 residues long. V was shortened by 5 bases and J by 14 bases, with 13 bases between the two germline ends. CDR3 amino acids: CASSLTWSKFF. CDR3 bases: TGTGCCAGCAGTCTGACTTGGTCGAAGTTCTTC.